This entry is about one T cell receptor beta chain. This sample is part of a study of blood T cell repertoires in COVID-19. As for the study in general: Some COVID-19 samples were acute and others convalescent; all came from the United States, Italy and Spain.

Profiling relied on immunoSEQ multiplex PCR, and the TCRdb table lists in-frame clones only, not all of them. The table lists 60,000 to 70,000 clones, about 85% of them singletons. Germline V gene lookup returns CDR1 SGHAT and CDR2 FQNNGV. The germline V and J ends were trimmed by 1 base and 5 bases, with 8 bases remaining between them. This CDR3 has 14 amino acids. The TCR was taken from an older man with acute or convalescent COVID-19. Material: peripheral blood. The rearrangement uses TRBV11-2 and TRBJ2-2; tentative D call: TRBD2 (5 bases). The CDR3 protein is CASSLAPGTGELFF. The CDR3 DNA follows: TGTGCCAGCAGCTTAGCCCCGGGGACCGGGGAGCTGTTTTTT.